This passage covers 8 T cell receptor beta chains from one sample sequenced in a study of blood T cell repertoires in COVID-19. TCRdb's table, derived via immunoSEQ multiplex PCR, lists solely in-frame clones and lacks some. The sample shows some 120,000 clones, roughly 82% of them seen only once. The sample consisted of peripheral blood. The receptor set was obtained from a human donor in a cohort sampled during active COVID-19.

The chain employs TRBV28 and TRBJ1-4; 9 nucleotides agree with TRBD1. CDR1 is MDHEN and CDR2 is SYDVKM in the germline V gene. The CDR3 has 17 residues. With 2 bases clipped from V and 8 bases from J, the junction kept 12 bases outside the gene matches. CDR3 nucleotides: TGTGCCAGCAGTTTAGGTGGACAGGGGTTAATTTGGGAAAAACTGTTTTTT. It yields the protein CASSLGGQGLIWEKLFF.

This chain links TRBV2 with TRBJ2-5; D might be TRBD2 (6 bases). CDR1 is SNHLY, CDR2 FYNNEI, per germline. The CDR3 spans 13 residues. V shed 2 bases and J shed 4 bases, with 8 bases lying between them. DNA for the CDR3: TGTGCCAGCAGTGAACAGGGAGGAGAGACCCAGTACTTC. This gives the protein CASSEQGGETQYF.

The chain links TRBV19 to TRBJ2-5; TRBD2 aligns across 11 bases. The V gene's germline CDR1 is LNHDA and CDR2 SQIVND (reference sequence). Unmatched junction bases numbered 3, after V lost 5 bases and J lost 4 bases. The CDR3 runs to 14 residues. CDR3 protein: CASSLAGGLETQYF. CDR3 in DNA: TGTGCCAGTAGTCTAGCGGGAGGTTTAGAGACCCAGTACTTC.

The CDR3 DNA sequence: TGCGCCAGCAGCCGATGGGCGGTCAGGGGTGGTCAAGAGACCCAGTACTTC. Protein sequence: CASSRWAVRGGQETQYF. J is TRBJ2-5 and V is TRBV4-3; the D gene is possibly TRBD1 (6 bases). The germline CDR1 and CDR2 sequences are LGHNA and YSLEER. V was trimmed by 4 bases and J by 2 bases, leaving 20 bases between them. The CDR3 runs to 17 residues.

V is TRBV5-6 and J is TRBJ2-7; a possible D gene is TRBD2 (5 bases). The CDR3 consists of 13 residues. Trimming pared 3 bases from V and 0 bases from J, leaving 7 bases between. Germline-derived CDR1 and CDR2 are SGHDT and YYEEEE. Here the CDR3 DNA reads TGTGCCAGCAGCTCACGGGACTCCTACGAGCAGTACTTC. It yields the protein CASSSRDSYEQYF.

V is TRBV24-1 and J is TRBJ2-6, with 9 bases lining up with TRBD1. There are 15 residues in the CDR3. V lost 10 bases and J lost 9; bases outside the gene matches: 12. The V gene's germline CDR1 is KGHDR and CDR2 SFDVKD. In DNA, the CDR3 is TGTGCCACTACTCCCGGGACAGGGCGTGGCAACGTCCTGACTTTC. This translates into CATTPGTGRGNVLTF.

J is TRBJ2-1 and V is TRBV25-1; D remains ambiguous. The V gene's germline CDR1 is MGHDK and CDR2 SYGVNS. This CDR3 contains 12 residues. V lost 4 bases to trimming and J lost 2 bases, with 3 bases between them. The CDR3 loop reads CASSATYNEQFF. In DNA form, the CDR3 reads TGTGCCAGCAGTGCTACCTACAATGAGCAGTTCTTC.

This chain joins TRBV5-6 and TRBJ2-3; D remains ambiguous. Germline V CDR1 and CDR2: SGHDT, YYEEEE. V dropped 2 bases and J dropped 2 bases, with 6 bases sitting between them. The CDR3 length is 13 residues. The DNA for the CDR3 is TGTGCCAGCAGCTTAACTGACACAGATACGCAGTATTTT. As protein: CASSLTDTDTQYF.